A single TCR beta chain is shown here with its context. This sample stems from a study of blood T cell repertoires in COVID-19. Study details: Sources were T cells, B-cell-depleted T cells, or PBMCs; the material itself was cDNA or gDNA.

Germline loops: CDR1 DFQATT, CDR2 SNEGSKA (reference sequence). CDR3 size: 16 residues. V lost 3 bases to trimming and J lost 5 bases; unmatched junction nucleotides: 13. Some clones are missing from TCRdb's copy, which holds only in-frame ones; the method was immunoSEQ multiplex PCR. The data hold 300,000 to 350,000 clones, with almost 90% observed a single time. The specimen sequenced was PBMCs or T cells enriched from blood (not recorded which). The V and J genes are TRBV20-1 and TRBJ1-5, with 7 bases fitting TRBD1. This TCR came from a woman under 30 with acute COVID-19. This CDR3 is CSASPWRNRGDQPQHF. CDR3 sequence (DNA): TGCAGTGCTAGTCCATGGAGAAACAGGGGTGATCAGCCCCAGCATTTT.